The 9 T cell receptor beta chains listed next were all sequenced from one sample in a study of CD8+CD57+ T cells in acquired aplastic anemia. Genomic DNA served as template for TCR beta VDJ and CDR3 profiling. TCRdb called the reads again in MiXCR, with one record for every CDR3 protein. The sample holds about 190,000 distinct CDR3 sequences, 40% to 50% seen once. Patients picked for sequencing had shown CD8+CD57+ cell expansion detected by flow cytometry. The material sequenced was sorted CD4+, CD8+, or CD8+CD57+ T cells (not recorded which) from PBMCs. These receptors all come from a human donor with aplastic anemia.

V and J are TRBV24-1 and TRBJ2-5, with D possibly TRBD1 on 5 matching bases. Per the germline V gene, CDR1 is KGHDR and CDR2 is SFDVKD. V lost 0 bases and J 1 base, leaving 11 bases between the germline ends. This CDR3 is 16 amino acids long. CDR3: CATSDLHQGSQETQYF. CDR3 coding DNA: TGTGCCACCAGTGATTTGCACCAGGGCTCCCAAGAGACCCAGTACTTC.

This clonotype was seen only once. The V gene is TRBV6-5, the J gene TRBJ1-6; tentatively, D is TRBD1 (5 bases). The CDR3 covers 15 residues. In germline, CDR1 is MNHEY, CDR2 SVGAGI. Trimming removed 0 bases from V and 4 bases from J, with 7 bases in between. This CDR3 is CASSYSRQYNSPLHF. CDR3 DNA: TGTGCCAGCAGTTACTCACGACAGTATAATTCACCCCTCCACTTT.

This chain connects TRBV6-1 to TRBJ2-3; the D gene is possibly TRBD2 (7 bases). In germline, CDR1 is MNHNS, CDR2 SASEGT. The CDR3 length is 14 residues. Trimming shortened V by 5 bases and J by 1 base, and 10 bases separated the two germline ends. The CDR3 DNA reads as TGTGCCAGCAGTCCGCGGGGGCGCACAGATACGCAGTATTTT. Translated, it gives CASSPRGRTDTQYF.

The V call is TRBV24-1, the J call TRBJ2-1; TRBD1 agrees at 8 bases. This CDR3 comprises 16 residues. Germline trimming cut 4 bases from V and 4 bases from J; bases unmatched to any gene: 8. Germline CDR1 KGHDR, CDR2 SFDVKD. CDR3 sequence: CATSETGTGDYNEQFF. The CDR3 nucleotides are TGTGCCACCAGTGAAACCGGGACAGGCGATTACAATGAGCAGTTCTTC.

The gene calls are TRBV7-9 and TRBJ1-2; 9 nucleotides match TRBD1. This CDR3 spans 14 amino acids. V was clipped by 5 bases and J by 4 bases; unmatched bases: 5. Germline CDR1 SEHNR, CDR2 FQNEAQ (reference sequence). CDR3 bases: TGTGCCAGCAGCCCAGGGGACAGGGTCTATGGCTACACCTTC. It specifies CASSPGDRVYGYTF.

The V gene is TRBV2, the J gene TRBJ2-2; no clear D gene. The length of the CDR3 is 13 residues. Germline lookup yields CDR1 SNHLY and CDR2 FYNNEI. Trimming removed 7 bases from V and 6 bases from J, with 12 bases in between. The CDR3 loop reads CASMVTRPGELFF. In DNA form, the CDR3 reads TGTGCCAGCATGGTTACTCGTCCCGGGGAGCTGTTTTTT.

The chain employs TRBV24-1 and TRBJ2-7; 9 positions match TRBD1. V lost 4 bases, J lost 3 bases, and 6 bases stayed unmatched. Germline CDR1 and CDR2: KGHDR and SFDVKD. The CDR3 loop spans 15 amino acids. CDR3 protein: CATSEGQGTVYEQYF. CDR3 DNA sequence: TGTGCCACCAGTGAGGGACAGGGAACTGTCTACGAGCAGTACTTC.

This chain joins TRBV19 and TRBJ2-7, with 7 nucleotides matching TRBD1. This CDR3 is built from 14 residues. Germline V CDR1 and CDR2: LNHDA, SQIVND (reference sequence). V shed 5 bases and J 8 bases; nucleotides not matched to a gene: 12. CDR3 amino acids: CASSLGQDLTKQYF. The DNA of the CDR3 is TGTGCCAGTAGTTTAGGACAGGACCTTACGAAGCAGTACTTC.

CDR3 in amino acids: CASRSVGDEQFF. For the CDR3, the DNA is TGTGCCAGCAGATCGGTGGGGGATGAGCAGTTCTTC. This chain links TRBV6-1 with TRBJ2-1; D possibly matches TRBD1 or TRBD2 (5 bases each). V lost 6 bases, J lost 8 bases, and 11 bases lay in between. In germline, CDR1 is MNHNS, CDR2 SASEGT. This CDR3 has 12 residues.